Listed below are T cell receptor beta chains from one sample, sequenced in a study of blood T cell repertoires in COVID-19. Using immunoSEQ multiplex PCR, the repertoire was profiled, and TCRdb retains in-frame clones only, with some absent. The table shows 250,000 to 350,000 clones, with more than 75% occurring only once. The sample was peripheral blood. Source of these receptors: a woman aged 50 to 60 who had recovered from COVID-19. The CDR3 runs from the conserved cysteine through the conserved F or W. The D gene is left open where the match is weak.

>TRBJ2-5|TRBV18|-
TGTGCCAGCTCACTGGGACAGCGGGGGGAGACCCAGTACTTC
CASSLGQRGETQYF
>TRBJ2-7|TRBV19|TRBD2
TGTGCCAGTAGTATACAGACTAGCTTAGGCGAGCAGTACTTC
CASSIQTSLGEQYF
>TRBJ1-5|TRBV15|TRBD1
TGTGCCACCAGCAGAGATGGGACAGGGGTGAGGCAGCCCCAGCATTTT
CATSRDGTGVRQPQHF
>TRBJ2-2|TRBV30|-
TGTGCCTGGAGTGTACTCGGGAGAACCGCCGGGGAGCTGTTTTTT
CAWSVLGRTAGELFF
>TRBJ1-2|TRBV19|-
TGTGCCAGTAGTACGGGGGGGGCCTATGGCTACACCTTC
CASSTGGAYGYTF
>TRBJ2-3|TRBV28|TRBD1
TGTGCCAGCAGTCAGGGACAGAGCACAGATACGCAGTATTTT
CASSQGQSTDTQYF
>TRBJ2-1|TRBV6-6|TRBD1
TGTGCCAGCAACCAAAGGGGGCTAGAGGGCCCTCGTGAGCAGTTCTTC
CASNQRGLEGPREQFF
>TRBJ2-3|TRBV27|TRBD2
TGTGCCAGCAGTAAACCCGGGACTAGCGGGGTGCTAGATACGCAGTATTTT
CASSKPGTSGVLDTQYF
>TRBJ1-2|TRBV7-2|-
TGTGCCAGCAGCTCGTTCGGGGATAATGGCTACACCTTC
CASSSFGDNGYTF
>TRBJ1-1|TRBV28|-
TGTGCCAGCAGTCAAACAGGCCGGCACCACACGAACACTGAAGCTTTCTTT
CASSQTGRHHTNTEAFF
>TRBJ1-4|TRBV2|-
TGTGCCAGCAGCTCGCAGGGATCGGAAAAACTGTTTTTT
CASSSQGSEKLFF
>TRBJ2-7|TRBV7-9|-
TGTGCCAGCACCTACCAACAGGGAAGCCCCTACGAGCAGTACTTC
CASTYQQGSPYEQYF